The next 2 T cell receptor beta chains were all read from a single sample in a study of T-cell reconstitution after alpha-beta-depleted transplantation in children. Preparation of the TCRbeta library was carried out with unique molecular identifiers. TCRdb re-called the PCR reads with MiXCR, one entry per CDR3 protein. The sample lists 90,000 to 100,000 distinct CDR3 sequences, 20% to 30% occurring once. Material: PBMCs, obtained before TCRalphabeta/CD19-depleted stem cell transplant. The receptors were gathered from a boy younger than 10 with acute lymphoblastic leukemia, due to receive a stem cell transplant.

This clonotype was recorded a few times. V gene TRBV5-1 combines with J gene TRBJ2-7; D uncertain. This CDR3 region has 14 residues. V dropped 3 bases and J dropped 1 base, with 11 bases sitting between them. Germline-derived CDR1 and CDR2 are SGHRS and YFSETQ. CDR3 DNA sequence: TGCGCCAGCAGCTCTGAGACGATATCCTACGAGCAGTACTTC. Translation: CASSSETISYEQYF.

The sample holds a few counts of this clonotype. The CDR3 DNA reads TGTGCCAGCAGTCCGGGACTAGCTCTCAATGAGCAGTTCTTC. Protein product: CASSPGLALNEQFF. The chain has TRBV12-3 or TRBV12-4 and TRBJ2-1; 9 nucleotides line up with TRBD2. V lost 5 bases to trimming and J lost 6 bases; unmatched junction nucleotides: 5. The CDR3 contains 14 residues.